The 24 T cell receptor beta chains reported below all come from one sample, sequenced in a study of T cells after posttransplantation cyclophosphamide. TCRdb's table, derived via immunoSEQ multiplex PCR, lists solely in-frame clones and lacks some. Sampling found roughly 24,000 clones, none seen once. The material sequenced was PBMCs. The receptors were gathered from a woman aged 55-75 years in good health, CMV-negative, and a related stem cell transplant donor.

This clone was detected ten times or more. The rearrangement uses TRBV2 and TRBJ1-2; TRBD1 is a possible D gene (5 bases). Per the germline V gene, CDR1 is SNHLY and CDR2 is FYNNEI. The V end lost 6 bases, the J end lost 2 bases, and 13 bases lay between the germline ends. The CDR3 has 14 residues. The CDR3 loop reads CASRGPPWNYGYTF. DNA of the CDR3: TGTGCCAGCAGGGGGCCCCCTTGGAACTATGGCTACACCTTC.

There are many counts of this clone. CDR3 sequence: CASSLDTNYGYTF. CDR3 nucleotide sequence: TGTGCCAGCAGCTTGGACACTAACTATGGCTACACCTTC. The V and J genes are TRBV5-6 and TRBJ1-2, with D hard to call. The CDR3 is 13 residues long. Germline V gives CDR1 SGHDT, CDR2 YYEEEE. The V end lost 0 bases, the J end lost 0 bases, and 3 bases lay between the germline ends.

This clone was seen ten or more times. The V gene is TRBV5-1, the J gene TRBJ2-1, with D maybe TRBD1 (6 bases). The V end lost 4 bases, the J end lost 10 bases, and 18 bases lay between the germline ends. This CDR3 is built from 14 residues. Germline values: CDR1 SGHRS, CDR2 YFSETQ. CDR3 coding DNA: TGCGCCAGCAGCGGGGACATGTCTCGGCGCGAGCAGTTCTTC. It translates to CASSGDMSRREQFF. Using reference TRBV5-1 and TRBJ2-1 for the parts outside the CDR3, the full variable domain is KAGVTQTPRYLIKTRGQQVTLSCSPISGHRSVSWYQQTPGQGLQFLFEYFSETQRNKGNFPGRFSGRQFSNSRSEMNVSTLELGDSALYLCASSGDMSRREQFFGPGTRLTVL.

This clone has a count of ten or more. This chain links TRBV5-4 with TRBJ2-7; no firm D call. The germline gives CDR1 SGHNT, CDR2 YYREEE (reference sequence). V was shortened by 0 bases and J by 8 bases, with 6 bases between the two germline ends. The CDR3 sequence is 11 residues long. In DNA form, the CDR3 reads TGTGCCAGCAGCTTGGGGGCTAAGCAGTACTTC. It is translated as CASSLGAKQYF.

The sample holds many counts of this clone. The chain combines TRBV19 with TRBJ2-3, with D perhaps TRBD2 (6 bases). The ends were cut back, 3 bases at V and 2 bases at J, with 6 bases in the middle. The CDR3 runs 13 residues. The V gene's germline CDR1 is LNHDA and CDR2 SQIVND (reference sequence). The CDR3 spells CASSMDYTDTQYF. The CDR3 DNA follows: TGTGCCAGTAGTATGGACTACACAGATACGCAGTATTTT.

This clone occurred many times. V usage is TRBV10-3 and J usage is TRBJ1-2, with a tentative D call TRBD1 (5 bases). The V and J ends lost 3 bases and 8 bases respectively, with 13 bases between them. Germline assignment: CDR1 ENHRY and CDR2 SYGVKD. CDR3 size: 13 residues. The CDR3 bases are TGTGCCATCAGTGACAGGGAGGGGAAAGGCTACACCTTC. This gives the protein CAISDREGKGYTF.

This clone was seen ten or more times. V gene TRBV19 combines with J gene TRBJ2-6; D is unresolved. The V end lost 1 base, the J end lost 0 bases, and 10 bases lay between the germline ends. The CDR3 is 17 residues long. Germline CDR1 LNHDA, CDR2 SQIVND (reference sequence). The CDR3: CASSIGDRHSGANVLTF. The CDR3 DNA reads TGTGCCAGTAGTATAGGAGACCGACACTCTGGGGCCAACGTCCTGACTTTC.

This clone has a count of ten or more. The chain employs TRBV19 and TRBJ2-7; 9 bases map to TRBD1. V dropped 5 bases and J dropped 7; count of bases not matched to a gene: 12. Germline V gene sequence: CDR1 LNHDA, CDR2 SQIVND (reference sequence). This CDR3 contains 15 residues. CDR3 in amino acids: CASSETGGAPGEQYF. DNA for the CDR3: TGTGCCAGTAGTGAAACAGGGGGCGCACCCGGGGAGCAGTACTTC.

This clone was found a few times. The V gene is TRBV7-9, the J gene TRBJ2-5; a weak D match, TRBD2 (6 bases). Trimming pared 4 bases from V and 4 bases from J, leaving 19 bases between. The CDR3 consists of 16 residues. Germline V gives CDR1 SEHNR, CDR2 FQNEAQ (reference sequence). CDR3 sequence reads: CASSSLRGTRRETQYF. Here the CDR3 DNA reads TGTGCCAGCAGCTCATTACGCGGGACTCGACGAGAGACCCAGTACTTC.

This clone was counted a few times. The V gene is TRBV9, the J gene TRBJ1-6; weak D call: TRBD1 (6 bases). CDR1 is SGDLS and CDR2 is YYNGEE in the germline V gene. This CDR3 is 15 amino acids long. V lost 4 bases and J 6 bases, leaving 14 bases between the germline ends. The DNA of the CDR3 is TGTGCCAGCAGCCAGGGGACGGGCCTTAATTCACCCCTCCACTTT. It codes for CASSQGTGLNSPLHF. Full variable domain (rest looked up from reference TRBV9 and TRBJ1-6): DSGVTQTPKHLITATGQRVTLRCSPRSGDLSVYWYQQSLDQGLQFLIQYYNGEERAKGNILERFSAQQFPDLHSELNLSSLELGDSALYFCASSQGTGLNSPLHFGNGTRLTVT.

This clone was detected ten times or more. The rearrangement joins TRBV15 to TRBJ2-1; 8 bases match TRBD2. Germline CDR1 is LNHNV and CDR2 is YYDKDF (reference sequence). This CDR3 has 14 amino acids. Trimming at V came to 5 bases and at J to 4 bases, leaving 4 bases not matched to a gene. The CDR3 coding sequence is TGTGCCACCAGCTCGGGACTAGGTTACAATGAGCAGTTCTTC. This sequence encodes CATSSGLGYNEQFF. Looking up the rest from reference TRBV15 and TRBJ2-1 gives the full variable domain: DAMVIQNPRYQVTQFGKPVTLSCSQTLNHNVMYWYQQKSSQAPKLLFHYYDKDFNNEADTPDNFQSRRPNTSFCFLDIRSPGLGDTAMYLCATSSGLGYNEQFFGPGTRLTVL.

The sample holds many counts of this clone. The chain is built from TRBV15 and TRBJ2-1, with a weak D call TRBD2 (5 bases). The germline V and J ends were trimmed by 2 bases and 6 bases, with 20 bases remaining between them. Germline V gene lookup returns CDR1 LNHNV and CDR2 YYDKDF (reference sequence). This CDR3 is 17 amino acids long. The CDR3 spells CATSRSPPGSGGNEQFF. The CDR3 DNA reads TGTGCCACCAGCAGATCCCCGCCGGGGTCCGGAGGCAATGAGCAGTTCTTC.

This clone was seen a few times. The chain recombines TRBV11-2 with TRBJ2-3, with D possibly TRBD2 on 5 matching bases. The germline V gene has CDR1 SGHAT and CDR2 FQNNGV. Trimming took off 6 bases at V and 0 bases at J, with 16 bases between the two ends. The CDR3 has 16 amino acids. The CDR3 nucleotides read TGTGCCAGCAGTTCCCCCCTGGCGGGTAGCACAGATACGCAGTATTTT. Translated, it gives CASSSPLAGSTDTQYF. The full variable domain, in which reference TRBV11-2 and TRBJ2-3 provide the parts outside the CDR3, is EAGVAQSPRYKIIEKRQSVAFWCNPISGHATLYWYQQILGQGPKLLIQFQNNGVVDDSQLPKDRFSAERLKGVDSTLKIQPAKLEDSAVYLCASSSPLAGSTDTQYFGPGTRLTVL.

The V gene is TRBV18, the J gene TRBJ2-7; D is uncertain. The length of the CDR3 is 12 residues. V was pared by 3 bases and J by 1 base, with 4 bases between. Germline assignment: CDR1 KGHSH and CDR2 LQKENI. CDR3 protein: CASSPSSYEQYF. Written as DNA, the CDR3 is TGTGCCAGCTCACCGAGTTCCTACGAGCAGTACTTC.

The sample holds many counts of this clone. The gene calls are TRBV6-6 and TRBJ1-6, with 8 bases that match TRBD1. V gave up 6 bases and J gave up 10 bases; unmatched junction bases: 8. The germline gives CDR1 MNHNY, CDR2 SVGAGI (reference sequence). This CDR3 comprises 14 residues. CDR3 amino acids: CASRRDRGGSPLHF. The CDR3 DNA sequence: TGTGCCAGCAGAAGAGACAGGGGCGGATCACCCCTCCACTTT.

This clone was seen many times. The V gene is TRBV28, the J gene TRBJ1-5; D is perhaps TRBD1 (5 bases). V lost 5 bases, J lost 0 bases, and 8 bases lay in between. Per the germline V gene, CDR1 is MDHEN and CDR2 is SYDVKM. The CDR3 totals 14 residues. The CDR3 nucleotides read TGTGCCAGCAGTGCGACAGTTAGCAATCAGCCCCAGCATTTT. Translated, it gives CASSATVSNQPQHF. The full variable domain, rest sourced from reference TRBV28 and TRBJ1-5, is DVKVTQSSRYLVKRTGEKVFLECVQDMDHENMFWYRQDPGLGLRLIYFSYDVKMKEKGDIPEGYSVSREKKERFSLILESASTNQTSMYLCASSATVSNQPQHFGDGTRLSIL.

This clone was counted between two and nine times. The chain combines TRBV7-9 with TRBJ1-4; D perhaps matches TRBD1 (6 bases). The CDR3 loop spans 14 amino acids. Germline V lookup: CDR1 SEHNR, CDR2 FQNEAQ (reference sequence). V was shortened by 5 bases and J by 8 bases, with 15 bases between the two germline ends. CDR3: CASSRQAGGEKLFF. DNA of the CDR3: TGTGCCAGCAGCCGACAGGCTGGAGGAGAAAAACTGTTTTTT.

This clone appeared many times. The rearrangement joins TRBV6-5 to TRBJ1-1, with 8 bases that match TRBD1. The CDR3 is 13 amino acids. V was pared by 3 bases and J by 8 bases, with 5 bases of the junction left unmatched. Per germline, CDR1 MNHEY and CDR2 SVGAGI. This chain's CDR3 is CASSYSTGAEAFF. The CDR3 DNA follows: TGTGCCAGCAGTTATTCGACAGGGGCGGAAGCTTTCTTT.

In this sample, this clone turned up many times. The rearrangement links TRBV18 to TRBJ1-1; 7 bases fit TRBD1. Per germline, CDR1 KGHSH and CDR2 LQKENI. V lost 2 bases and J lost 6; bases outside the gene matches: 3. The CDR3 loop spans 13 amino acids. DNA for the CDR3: TGTGCCAGCTCACCATTAGGACAGGCTGAAGCTTTCTTT. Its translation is CASSPLGQAEAFF.

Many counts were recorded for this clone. CDR3 loop: CASSELGGTDTQYF. The CDR3 DNA sequence: TGTGCCAGCAGTGAATTGGGCGGCACAGATACGCAGTATTTT. V usage is TRBV6-1 and J usage is TRBJ2-3; no definite D call. Germline V gene sequence: CDR1 MNHNS, CDR2 SASEGT. Between the trimmed V and J ends, which lost 2 bases and 1 base, there was a span of 7 bases. The CDR3 runs to 14 residues.

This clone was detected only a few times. CDR3 loop: CASSQDDRGGYGETQYF. The DNA for the CDR3 is TGCGCCAGCAGCCAAGATGATCGCGGGGGGTACGGGGAGACCCAGTACTTC. The chain joins TRBV4-1 to TRBJ2-5; TRBD2 agrees at 8 bases. The V and J ends lost 0 bases and 5 bases, in that order; junction bases with no gene match: 11. The CDR3 has 17 amino acids. CDR1 and CDR2 from the germline V gene are MGHRA and YSYEKL.

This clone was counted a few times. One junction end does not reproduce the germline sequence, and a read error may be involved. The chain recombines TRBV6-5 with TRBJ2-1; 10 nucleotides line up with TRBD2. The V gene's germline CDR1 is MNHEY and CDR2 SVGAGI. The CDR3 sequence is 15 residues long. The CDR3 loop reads CASSERLPHTSGKVF. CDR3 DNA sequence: TGTGCCAGCTCCGAGCGGCTACCCCATACTAGCGGGAAAGTCTTC.

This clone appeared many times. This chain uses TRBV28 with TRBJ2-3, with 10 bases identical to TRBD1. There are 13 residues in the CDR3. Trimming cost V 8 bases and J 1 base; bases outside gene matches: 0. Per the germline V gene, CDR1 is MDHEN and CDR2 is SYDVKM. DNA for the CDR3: TGTGCCAGCGGGACAGGGGGCACAGATACGCAGTATTTT. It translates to CASGTGGTDTQYF.

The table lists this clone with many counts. CDR3: CASSRGQWEDYEQYF. CDR3 DNA: TGTGCCAGCAGCCGTGGACAATGGGAAGACTACGAGCAGTACTTC. This chain uses TRBV7-6 with TRBJ2-7; tentatively, D is TRBD1 (5 bases). The length of the CDR3 is 15 residues. Deletions cut 5 bases from V and 3 bases from J, with 17 bases between. Germline CDR1 and CDR2: SGHVS and FNYEAQ.